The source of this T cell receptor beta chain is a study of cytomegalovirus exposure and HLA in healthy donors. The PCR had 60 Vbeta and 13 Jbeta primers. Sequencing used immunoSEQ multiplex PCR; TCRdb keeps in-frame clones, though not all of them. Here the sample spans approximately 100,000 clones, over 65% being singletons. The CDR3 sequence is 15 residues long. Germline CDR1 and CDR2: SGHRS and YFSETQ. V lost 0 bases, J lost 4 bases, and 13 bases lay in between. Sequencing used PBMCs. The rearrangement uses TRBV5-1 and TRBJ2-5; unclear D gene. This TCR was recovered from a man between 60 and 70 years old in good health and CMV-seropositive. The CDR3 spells CASSLAGPRIETQYF. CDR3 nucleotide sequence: TGCGCCAGCAGCTTGGCCGGCCCTAGGATAGAGACCCAGTACTTC. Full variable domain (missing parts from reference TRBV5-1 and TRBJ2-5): KAGVTQTPRYLIKTRGQQVTLSCSPISGHRSVSWYQQTPGQGLQFLFEYFSETQRNKGNFPGRFSGRQFSNSRSEMNVSTLELGDSALYLCASSLAGPRIETQYFGPGTRLLVL.